Detailed here is one T cell receptor (beta chain). The antigen remains undetermined. Trimming left V 0 bases short and J 5 bases short, with 7 bases between. The CDR3 runs 13 residues. The germline CDR1 and CDR2 sequences are SGDLS and YYNGEE. PCR involved 60 Vbeta and 13 Jbeta primers. Authors' data handling: Around 9.9 million shared chains were among the about 80 million unique TCR beta chains that a later analysis counted. Sequenced by immunoSEQ multiplex PCR; TCRdb stores in-frame clones only, minus some. Clone size and the V and J calls come from that table; the DNA yielded D and trimming. The sample carries 150,000 to 200,000 clones, 70% to 85% recorded once. The data derive from a study of cytomegalovirus exposure and HLA in healthy donors. Study observations and caveats: CMV serostatus was the sole immune exposure data available. Exclusion applied to some V segments, including TRBV6-2 and TRBV6-3, as they were indistinguishable.

Material: PBMCs. This receptor was obtained from a man aged 35-49 years in good health and CMV-seronegative. The chain combines TRBV9 with TRBJ2-3; D remains ambiguous. The CDR3 coding sequence is TGTGCCAGCAGCGTAGTCCCAGGAGATACGCAGTATTTT. This gives the protein CASSVVPGDTQYF.